Presented here are 21 T cell receptor beta chains from one specimen sequenced in a study of beta chain features in type 1 diabetes. Expressed TCRB transcripts got sequenced, as all isolated RNA was reverse transcribed. Generated by immunoSEQ multiplex PCR, the TCRdb table keeps only in-frame clones and is missing some. The sample yields about 230,000 clones, more than 9% seen once. Sequencing was performed on naive CD4+ T cells from blood. The receptors here all came from a woman aged 18-29 years in good health.

This rearrangement joins TRBV5-4 to TRBJ2-7, with 12 bases that match TRBD2. CDR1 is SGHNT, CDR2 YYREEE, per germline (reference sequence). The CDR3 has 20 amino acids. V was clipped by 4 bases and J by 6 bases; unmatched bases: 23. This CDR3 reads CASSPSLTSGSTGRLGEQYF. The CDR3 DNA follows: TGTGCCAGCAGCCCATCTTTGACTAGCGGGAGTACCGGGCGGCTGGGCGAGCAGTACTTC.

This clone was detected many times. The rearrangement joins TRBV18 to TRBJ2-3; 9 bases line up with TRBD1. This CDR3 contains 17 residues. The germline gives CDR1 KGHSH, CDR2 LQKENI. The junction had 7 bases not matched to a gene; V was cut back by 3 bases and J by 0 bases. The CDR3, as DNA: TGTGCCAGCTCACCGAAGACAGGGGGACCGAGCACAGATACGCAGTATTTT. It translates to CASSPKTGGPSTDTQYF.

The rearrangement links TRBV6-1 to TRBJ2-3, with 8 bases identical to TRBD2. Trimming at V came to 4 bases and at J to 0 bases, leaving 15 bases not matched to a gene. The CDR3 covers 19 residues. The germline CDR1 and CDR2 sequences are MNHNS and SASEGT. The CDR3 region is CASSVLASGLRPSTDTQYF. The CDR3 DNA reads as TGTGCCAGCAGTGTATTGGCTAGCGGGCTAAGACCTAGCACAGATACGCAGTATTTT.

This clone was observed a few times. The chain employs TRBV6-6 and TRBJ2-3, with no clear D. Trimming pared 5 bases from V and 1 base from J, leaving 10 bases between. Germline lookup yields CDR1 MNHNY and CDR2 SVGAGI (reference sequence). This CDR3 is 14 amino acids long. In nucleotides, the CDR3 is TGTGCCAGCAGTCACCGAGAGGGCACAGATACGCAGTATTTT. Protein sequence: CASSHREGTDTQYF.

The V gene is TRBV11-2, the J gene TRBJ1-1; D gene unclear. The germline V gene has CDR1 SGHAT and CDR2 FQNNGV. The CDR3 runs 14 residues. Deletions cut 0 bases from V and 1 base from J, with 6 bases between. The CDR3 loop reads CASSLEPGNTEAFF. The CDR3 region has the DNA TGTGCCAGCAGCTTAGAGCCGGGGAACACTGAAGCTTTCTTT.

This clone was picked up a small number of times. V gene TRBV27 combines with J gene TRBJ2-1; D is unclear. The CDR3 contains 14 residues. Germline lookup yields CDR1 MNHEY and CDR2 SMNVEV (reference sequence). V was clipped by 8 bases and J by 7 bases, with 18 bases between them. CDR3 nucleotides: TGTGCCAGCTCTCTAGACCTATTTCGAAATGAGCAGTTCTTC. Protein product: CASSLDLFRNEQFF.

This clone was seen more than once but under ten times. V usage is TRBV9 and J usage is TRBJ2-7, with D unclear. This CDR3 comprises 14 residues. Germline V CDR1 and CDR2: SGDLS, YYNGEE. V gave up 0 bases and J gave up 0 bases, with 7 bases separating them. CDR3 nucleotide sequence: TGTGCCAGCAGCGTAGCTCCTAGCTCCTACGAGCAGTACTTC. It is translated as CASSVAPSSYEQYF.

This clone has only a few counts. The gene calls are TRBV2 and TRBJ1-1, with TRBD1 as a possible D gene (5 bases). Germline V gene data show CDR1 as SNHLY and CDR2 as FYNNEI. The CDR3 loop spans 16 amino acids. The V and J ends lost 3 bases and 0 bases respectively, with 14 bases between them. CDR3 residues: CASSETVTAMNTEAFF. In DNA form, the CDR3 reads TGTGCCAGCAGTGAGACGGTGACAGCCATGAACACTGAAGCTTTCTTT.

This clone was picked up a small number of times. The rearrangement joins TRBV6-1 to TRBJ1-5; no clear D. CDR1 and CDR2 (germline): MNHNS, SASEGT. V lost 2 bases to trimming and J lost 3 bases, with 5 bases between them. The length of the CDR3 is 13 residues. The CDR3 sequence: CASSERVNQPQHF. The DNA for the CDR3 is TGTGCCAGCAGTGAAAGAGTCAATCAGCCCCAGCATTTT.

This clone was counted between two and nine times. The rearrangement joins TRBV7-2 to TRBJ2-7, with D unclear. With 1 base removed from V and 6 bases from J, the gap between germline ends came to 7 bases. Germline lookup yields CDR1 SGHTA and CDR2 FQGNSA. CDR3 length: 12 residues. CDR3 protein: CASSLGPVEQYF. The CDR3 nucleotides read TGTGCCAGCAGCTTAGGCCCGGTCGAGCAGTACTTC.

The chain is built from TRBV28 and TRBJ1-4; weak D call: TRBD1 (5 bases). The CDR3 is 15 residues long. The germline gives CDR1 MDHEN, CDR2 SYDVKM. V lost 5 bases and J lost 7, with 17 bases in between. Here the CDR3 DNA reads TGTGCCAGCAGTCGTACTGCTGGGGCCGGTGAAAAACTGTTTTTT. Translating gives CASSRTAGAGEKLFF.

The chain uses TRBV25-1 and TRBJ1-2; D gene unclear. The CDR3 loop spans 11 amino acids. Germline V lookup: CDR1 MGHDK, CDR2 SYGVNS. V lost 5 bases to trimming and J lost 2 bases, with 3 bases between them. The CDR3, as DNA: TGTGCCAGCAGTCAAAACTATGGCTACACCTTC. Its protein is CASSQNYGYTF.

The chain uses TRBV30 and TRBJ1-5; D not certain. CDR3 size: 12 residues. Germline-derived CDR1 and CDR2 are GTSNPN and SVGIG (reference sequence). V lost 2 bases to trimming and J lost 4 bases, with 6 bases between them. CDR3 sequence reads: CAWSPSNQPQHF. Written as DNA, the CDR3 is TGTGCCTGGAGTCCCTCTAATCAGCCCCAGCATTTT.

The genes are TRBV4-1 and TRBJ2-1; 9 bases align to TRBD2. Trimming took 1 base from V and 5 from J; bases not matched to a gene: 6. The CDR3 contains 16 residues. CDR1 and CDR2 (germline): MGHRA, YSYEKL. CDR3 sequence (DNA): TGCGCCAGCAGCCAAGCCCGGACTAGCGTCGACAATGAGCAGTTCTTC. Residues: CASSQARTSVDNEQFF.

This clone occurred a few times. The chain couples TRBV7-6 to TRBJ1-4, with D perhaps TRBD1 (6 bases). This CDR3 is built from 10 residues. CDR1 is SGHVS, CDR2 FNYEAQ, per germline. V gave up 9 bases and J gave up 11 bases, with 10 bases separating them. CDR3 sequence (DNA): TGTGCCAGTGCGGGGGGCAAACTGTTTTTT. It encodes CASAGGKLFF.

J is TRBJ2-1 and V is TRBV7-3; 7 bases match TRBD1. Germline assignment: CDR1 SGHTA and CDR2 FQGTGA. The CDR3 spans 14 residues. J lost 6 bases, V lost 5 bases, and 7 bases had no gene match. The CDR3 is CASSPPGQFNEQFF. CDR3 in DNA: TGTGCCAGCAGCCCCCCGGGACAGTTCAATGAGCAGTTCTTC.

This chain joins TRBV6-5 and TRBJ2-7; maybe TRBD2 (6 bases). Germline V gene lookup returns CDR1 MNHEY and CDR2 SVGAGI. V lost 9 bases to trimming and J lost 2 bases, with 11 bases between them. The CDR3 spans 12 residues. The CDR3 DNA reads as TGTGCCAGTCGGGACTCACCCTACGAGCAGTACTTC. Translated, it gives CASRDSPYEQYF.

This clone was seen more than once but under ten times. J is TRBJ2-1 and V is TRBV18; 16 bases are shared with TRBD2. The CDR3 spans 15 residues. Trimming removed 6 bases from V and 9 bases from J; junction bases left unmatched: 5. Germline V gene data show CDR1 as KGHSH and CDR2 as LQKENI. DNA of the CDR3: TGTGCCAGCTCTGGGACTAGCGGGGGGGCACCTGAGCAGTTCTTC. Translated, it gives CASSGTSGGAPEQFF.

This sequence joins TRBV18 and TRBJ2-7; 9 bases align to TRBD1. CDR1 KGHSH and CDR2 LQKENI come from the germline V gene. The CDR3 is made up of 14 amino acids. The V and J ends lost 6 bases and 2 bases, in that order; junction bases with no gene match: 5. The CDR3 spells CASSRGTGTYEQYF. CDR3 DNA: TGTGCCAGCTCCCGCGGGACAGGGACCTACGAGCAGTACTTC.

This clone was counted a few times. The V call is TRBV9, the J call TRBJ2-5, with TRBD2 matching 8 bases. The CDR3 spans 16 residues. Trimming at V came to 0 bases and at J to 7 bases, leaving 11 bases not matched to a gene. The germline gives CDR1 SGDLS, CDR2 YYNGEE. Here the CDR3 reads CASSVGATAGGGTQYF. CDR3 nucleotides: TGTGCCAGCAGCGTAGGCGCAACGGCCGGGGGGGGGACCCAGTACTTC.

This chain connects TRBV18 to TRBJ2-7; D possibly corresponds to TRBD2 (5 bases). Looked up from germline, CDR1 is KGHSH and CDR2 is LQKENI. V lost 0 bases and J 2 bases, leaving 11 bases between the germline ends. The CDR3 is 15 amino acids. DNA for the CDR3: TGTGCCAGCTCACCACCAAGCGGTCCCACCTACGAGCAGTACTTC. Its translation: CASSPPSGPTYEQYF. Using reference TRBV18 and TRBJ2-7 for the parts outside the CDR3, the full variable domain is NAGVMQNPRHLVRRRGQEARLRCSPMKGHSHVYWYRQLPEEGLKFMVYLQKENIIDESGMPKERFSAEFPKEGPSILRIQQVVRGDSAAYFCASSPPSGPTYEQYFGPGTRLTVT.